This TCR beta chain was documented in a study of blood T cell repertoires in COVID-19. Study summary: Researchers got acute and convalescent COVID-19 samples from the United States, Italy and Spain. Sources were T cells, B-cell-depleted T cells, or PBMCs; the material itself was cDNA or gDNA.

The ends were cut back, 0 bases at V and 7 bases at J, with 18 bases in the middle. Germline V gene lookup returns CDR1 GTSNPN and CDR2 SVGIG (reference sequence). CDR3 length: 15 amino acids. In the authors' workflow: Reference gene primer amplification yielded estimated nucleated cell counts. Repertoires were generated with immunoSEQ multiplex PCR, while TCRdb's copy carries only in-frame clones and drops some. V, J and clone size are those of that table, while D and trimming were read from the DNA. The table has more than 200,000 clones, 86% seen once. The chain links TRBV30 to TRBJ1-2; D call uncertain. This TCR came from a man aged 30 to 39 with active or convalescent COVID-19. Material: peripheral blood. The CDR3, as DNA: TGTGCCTGGAGTGTGTCAGCCCCGCGGTTTGGTGGCTACACCTTC. The encoded protein is CAWSVSAPRFGGYTF.